Listed here is a single T cell receptor beta chain. Its antigen is not identified. This record comes from a study of shared clonotypes between healthy human individuals. Study-wide background: A donor's plate count was three for CD4 naive and three for CD4 memory; CD8 naive had two and CD8 memory one. Study findings and constraints: The study found approximately 5% of naive CD4 clonotypes shared across a few donors. Limitation of the genetic and exposure-history diversity represented came from the few donors.

Terminally differentiated effector memory CD45RA+ cells were excluded by CCR7 positive selection of CD45RO-negative cells. Donors were healthy HIV-negative adults without recently reported acute infections or vaccinations. Method: immunoSEQ multiplex PCR; TCRdb's copy keeps in-frame clones and lacks some. In the table there are about 2.1 million clones, roughly 93% of which are singletons. The CDR3 is 17 residues long. V lost 7 bases and J lost 0, with 22 bases in between. Germline V CDR1 and CDR2: GTSNPN, SVGIG (reference sequence). The rearrangement joins TRBV30 to TRBJ1-3; a weak D match, TRBD1 (5 bases). The material sequenced was naive CD8+ T cells from PBMCs. The origin of this receptor is a young man in good health. Some clones in this sample may be carry-over from other donors' samples. The CDR3, as DNA: TGTGCCTCTAATATGGATACATACAGGTACTCTGGAAACACCATATATTTT. It yields the protein CASNMDTYRYSGNTIYF. The full variable domain, completed using reference TRBV30 and TRBJ1-3, is SQTIHQWPATLVQPVGSPLSLECTVEGTSNPNLYWYRQAAGRGLQLLFYSVGIGQISSEVPQNLSASRPQDRQFILSSKKLLLSDSGFYLCASNMDTYRYSGNTIYFGEGSWLTVV.